This passage covers 29 T cell receptor beta chains from one sample sequenced in a study of beta chain features in type 1 diabetes. Isolated RNA was reverse transcribed in full, so expressed TCRB transcripts were sequenced. Some clones are missing from TCRdb's copy, which holds only in-frame ones; the method was immunoSEQ multiplex PCR. Of just over 600,000 clones in the sample, roughly a sixth were seen once. The sample consisted of naive CD4+ T cells from blood. The receptors were sampled from a man aged 18-30 years in good health.

This clone was counted between two and nine times. J is TRBJ1-4 and V is TRBV4-2; D ambiguous. The CDR3 is 14 residues long. V lost 4 bases and J lost 0, with 6 bases in between. Per germline, CDR1 LGHNA and CDR2 YNFKEQ. The CDR3 coding sequence is TGTGCCAGCAGCCGAGCGGCAACTAATGAAAAACTGTTTTTT. Translated, it gives CASSRAATNEKLFF.

V is TRBV15 and J is TRBJ2-7; 11 nucleotides match TRBD2. This CDR3 comprises 16 residues. V gave up 0 bases and J gave up 1 base; unmatched junction bases: 2. The germline V gene encodes CDR1 LNHNV and CDR2 YYDKDF (reference sequence). CDR3 in amino acids: CATSRETSGRSYEQYF. The CDR3 DNA reads as TGTGCCACCAGCAGAGAAACTAGCGGGAGATCCTACGAGCAGTACTTC.

V and J are TRBV6-5 and TRBJ1-5, with TRBD1 matching over 9 bases. The germline V gene encodes CDR1 MNHEY and CDR2 SVGAGI. This CDR3 is built from 15 residues. Trimming at V came to 6 bases and at J to 7 bases, leaving 10 bases not matched to a gene. CDR3 nucleotides: TGTGCCAGCAGACAGACAGGGGGAGTTGGGCAGCCCCAGCATTTT. This gives the protein CASRQTGGVGQPQHF.

This clone was picked up a small number of times. This rearrangement joins TRBV7-2 to TRBJ2-3; D perhaps matches TRBD2 (5 bases). CDR3 length: 15 residues. The V end lost 7 bases, the J end lost 1 base, and 15 bases lay between the germline ends. CDR1 is SGHTA, CDR2 FQGNSA, per germline. CDR3 sequence (DNA): TGTGCCAGCACCCCGTGGGTGGGAGGCACAGATACGCAGTATTTT. Its protein is CASTPWVGGTDTQYF.

The chain employs TRBV4-3 and TRBJ1-1, with D maybe TRBD1 (5 bases). This CDR3 contains 15 residues. Germline values: CDR1 LGHNA, CDR2 YSLEER. Trimming cost V 5 bases and J 0 bases, with 13 bases left between them. The CDR3 DNA follows: TGCGCCAGCAGCTCAGAGGCAGGGATGAACACTGAAGCTTTCTTT. Amino acids: CASSSEAGMNTEAFF.

The chain is built from TRBV4-1 and TRBJ1-2; D is perhaps TRBD1 (5 bases). There are 15 residues in the CDR3. Germline values: CDR1 MGHRA, CDR2 YSYEKL. The ends were cut back, 4 bases at V and 0 bases at J, with 12 bases in the middle. CDR3 bases: TGCGCCAGCAGCCGTGGGACGGCCACTAACTATGGCTACACCTTC. This gives the protein CASSRGTATNYGYTF.

This clone was found many times. V usage is TRBV7-9 and J usage is TRBJ2-3; TRBD2 aligns across 14 bases. This CDR3 comprises 15 residues. CDR1 is SEHNR, CDR2 FQNEAQ, per germline (reference sequence). The J segment lost 4 bases and the V segment lost 4 bases, leaving 1 base of the junction unmatched. CDR3 loop: CASSSTSGRADTQYF. CDR3 nucleotide sequence: TGTGCCAGCAGCTCGACTAGCGGGAGGGCAGATACGCAGTATTTT. Supplemented by reference TRBV7-9 and TRBJ2-3, the full variable domain reads DTGVSQNPRHKITKRGQNVTFRCDPISEHNRLYWYRQTLGQGPEFLTYFQNEAQLEKSRLLSDRFSAERPKGSFSTLEIQRTEQGDSAMYLCASSSTSGRADTQYFGPGTRLTVL.

This clone was seen a handful of times. Different DNA sequences within this sample yield the same CDR3. The J gene is TRBJ1-1, the V gene TRBV4-3; D not resolved. V was clipped by 1 base and J by 0 bases, with 6 bases between them. CDR3 length: 14 amino acids. The germline CDR1 and CDR2 sequences are LGHNA and YSLEER. The CDR3 DNA follows: TGCGCCAGCAGCCAAGGAACCCTGAACACTGAAGCTTTCTTT. It is translated as CASSQGTLNTEAFF.

The chain joins TRBV6-5 to TRBJ1-5; maybe TRBD1 (6 bases). The CDR3 has 15 residues. V lost 6 bases, J lost 0 bases, and 12 bases lay in between. The V gene's germline CDR1 is MNHEY and CDR2 SVGAGI. The CDR3 sequence: CASRRGADSNQPQHF. CDR3 sequence (DNA): TGTGCCAGCAGGAGGGGGGCGGATAGCAATCAGCCCCAGCATTTT.

The table lists this clone with a few counts. The rearrangement links TRBV28 to TRBJ1-1; TRBD1 might be the D (5 bases). Deletions cut 5 bases from V and 11 bases from J, with 18 bases between. Germline V gene lookup returns CDR1 MDHEN and CDR2 SYDVKM. This CDR3 spans 13 amino acids. The CDR3 sequence: CASSPGLRTYAFF. The DNA of the CDR3 is TGTGCCAGCAGTCCGGGGCTTCGGACCTACGCTTTCTTT.

The chain has TRBV7-2 and TRBJ2-6; 8 nucleotides line up with TRBD1. V was pared by 0 bases and J by 4 bases, with 11 bases of the junction left unmatched. Germline V CDR1 and CDR2: SGHTA, FQGNSA. The CDR3 spans 19 residues. Here the CDR3 reads CASSLALAGGAMGANVLTF. The CDR3 bases are TGTGCCAGCAGCTTAGCGCTGGCAGGGGGCGCGATGGGGGCCAACGTCCTGACTTTC.

The CDR3 bases are TGTGCCATCAGTGAAACAGGCCTCACCCCCCGAATCTCCTACGAGCAGTACTTC. It translates to CAISETGLTPRISYEQYF. This chain uses TRBV10-3 with TRBJ2-7; weak D call: TRBD1 (5 bases). In germline, CDR1 is ENHRY, CDR2 SYGVKD. The V gene lost 3 bases and the J gene lost 0 bases, with 21 bases spanning the gap. The CDR3 runs 18 residues.

This clone was observed a handful of times. The chain combines TRBV7-9 with TRBJ2-5; D is possibly TRBD2 (6 bases). This CDR3 spans 14 amino acids. V lost 5 bases, J lost 2 bases, and 12 bases lay in between. Germline V gene data show CDR1 as SEHNR and CDR2 as FQNEAQ (reference sequence). CDR3 sequence reads: CASSRLAVQETQYF. In DNA form, the CDR3 reads TGTGCCAGCAGCCGATTAGCGGTTCAAGAGACCCAGTACTTC.

This clone has more than one count but fewer than ten. The chain recombines TRBV4-2 with TRBJ2-7; D gene unclear. The CDR3 has 15 amino acids. Germline CDR1 and CDR2: LGHNA and YNFKEQ. V was pared by 0 bases and J by 0 bases, with 9 bases between. CDR3 DNA sequence: TGTGCCAGCAGCCAAGATTTAGGTAGCTCCTACGAGCAGTACTTC. Amino acid sequence: CASSQDLGSSYEQYF.

Of note for this clone: Other DNA sequences in this specimen translate into the identical CDR3. The V call is TRBV27, the J call TRBJ2-7; 7 bases agree with TRBD1. Germline V CDR1 and CDR2: MNHEY, SMNVEV (reference sequence). The length of the CDR3 is 14 residues. The trim removed 2 bases at V and 2 bases at J, leaving 3 bases unmatched. As DNA, the CDR3 is TGTGCCAGCAGTTTAAGACAGGGTACCTACGAGCAGTACTTC. The encoded protein is CASSLRQGTYEQYF.

The chain is built from TRBV5-4 and TRBJ1-2, with D unclear. V lost 4 bases and J lost 4, with 17 bases in between. CDR3 length: 15 residues. Germline CDR1 SGHNT, CDR2 YYREEE (reference sequence). DNA of the CDR3: TGTGCCAGCAGCGGCTCTGGGCGGCTAGGCTATGGCTACACCTTC. Its protein is CASSGSGRLGYGYTF.

This clone has only one observation. V gene TRBV7-2 combines with J gene TRBJ1-1; 9 bases match TRBD1. Germline loops: CDR1 SGHTA, CDR2 FQGNSA. The CDR3 covers 15 residues. The trim removed 6 bases at V and 1 base at J, leaving 6 bases unmatched. CDR3 sequence: CASSKRDRANTEAFF. As DNA, the CDR3 is TGTGCCAGCAGTAAAAGGGACAGGGCGAACACTGAAGCTTTCTTT.

The chain has TRBV4-3 and TRBJ1-5; perhaps TRBD1 as D (5 bases). V was pared by 6 bases and J by 3 bases, with 9 bases between. Germline V gene sequence: CDR1 LGHNA, CDR2 YSLEER. This CDR3 is 13 amino acids long. The CDR3: CASSGDFNQPQHF. Written as DNA, the CDR3 is TGCGCCAGCAGTGGGGACTTCAATCAGCCCCAGCATTTT.

The chain's CDR3 is CASNAGGKGTQYF. The CDR3 nucleotides read TGTGCCAGTAATGCAGGAGGGAAGGGTACGCAGTATTTT. The chain is built from TRBV19 and TRBJ2-3, with D perhaps matching TRBD2 (6 bases). CDR3 length: 13 amino acids. V was clipped by 7 bases and J by 8 bases, with 16 bases between them. CDR1 is LNHDA, CDR2 SQIVND, per germline (reference sequence).

This clone occurred a few times. The J gene is TRBJ2-1, the V gene TRBV2; D possibly corresponds to TRBD1 (6 bases). The CDR3 loop spans 14 amino acids. CDR1 is SNHLY, CDR2 FYNNEI, per germline. Trimming pared 6 bases from V and 3 bases from J, leaving 12 bases between. Here the CDR3 reads CASRQGNHYNEQFF. Here the CDR3 DNA reads TGTGCCAGCAGACAGGGTAATCACTACAATGAGCAGTTCTTC.

The V call is TRBV7-2, the J call TRBJ2-2, with 9 bases aligning to TRBD1. The CDR3 loop spans 17 amino acids. V was clipped by 0 bases and J by 5 bases; unmatched bases: 7. CDR1 SGHTA and CDR2 FQGNSA come from the germline V gene. In nucleotides, the CDR3 is TGTGCCAGCAGCTTAGCGGGACAGGGCAGAGGGACCGGGGAGCTGTTTTTT. Amino acid sequence: CASSLAGQGRGTGELFF.

The V and J genes are TRBV28 and TRBJ1-1; tentatively, D is TRBD1 (5 bases). The CDR3 length is 13 residues. The germline CDR1 and CDR2 sequences are MDHEN and SYDVKM. Trimming shortened V by 5 bases and J by 2 bases, and 9 bases separated the two germline ends. The CDR3 DNA reads as TGTGCCAGCAGTCAGGACACAAACACTGAAGCTTTCTTT. It encodes CASSQDTNTEAFF.

The genes are TRBV7-3 and TRBJ2-1; a weak D match, TRBD2 (6 bases). The CDR3 extends over 17 amino acids. Trimming shortened V by 5 bases and J by 0 bases, and 17 bases separated the two germline ends. CDR1 is SGHTA and CDR2 is FQGTGA in the germline V gene. CDR3 amino acids: CASSPPPGGPSYNEQFF. The CDR3 DNA reads TGTGCCAGCAGCCCCCCCCCTGGAGGGCCCTCCTACAATGAGCAGTTCTTC.

This clone was seen more than once but under ten times. J is TRBJ1-2 and V is TRBV4-3; 12 bases align to TRBD1. Germline loops: CDR1 LGHNA, CDR2 YSLEER. The ends lost 0 bases at V and 7 bases at J; junction bases unmatched: 9. CDR3 length equals 17 residues. CDR3 nucleotides: TGCGCCAGCAGCCAAGAGAAAGGGGGACAGGGGGCTTCTGGCTACACCTTC. Protein: CASSQEKGGQGASGYTF.

V gene TRBV27 combines with J gene TRBJ2-4, with TRBD1 matching 10 bases. Germline lookup yields CDR1 MNHEY and CDR2 SMNVEV (reference sequence). This CDR3 is built from 15 residues. J gave up 5 bases and V 7 bases, and 8 bases lay outside the gene matches. CDR3: CASKGAGTGENIQYF. The CDR3 DNA is TGTGCCAGCAAGGGGGCCGGGACAGGGGAAAACATTCAGTACTTC.

The chain uses TRBV6-5 and TRBJ2-7; D uncertain. The germline gives CDR1 MNHEY, CDR2 SVGAGI. The CDR3 extends over 12 amino acids. With 6 bases removed from V and 6 bases from J, the gap between germline ends came to 12 bases. CDR3 residues: CASSTPPGEQYF. CDR3 bases: TGTGCCAGCAGCACCCCGCCGGGCGAGCAGTACTTC.

This chain uses TRBV5-1 with TRBJ2-7, with 8 bases matching TRBD1. V shed 4 bases and J 4 bases; nucleotides not matched to a gene: 13. This CDR3 spans 16 amino acids. Per the germline V gene, CDR1 is SGHRS and CDR2 is YFSETQ. The CDR3 sequence: CASSTTGTGRIYEQYF. CDR3 bases: TGCGCCAGCAGCACAACTGGGACAGGAAGGATATACGAGCAGTACTTC.

This clone was picked up a small number of times. CDR3 region: CASSLDPHPGQGEQYF. CDR3 coding DNA: TGTGCCAGCAGCTTGGACCCTCACCCGGGACAGGGTGAACAGTACTTC. This chain connects TRBV5-6 to TRBJ2-7; 9 bases match TRBD1. The germline V gene encodes CDR1 SGHDT and CDR2 YYEEEE. Germline trimming cut 0 bases from V and 10 bases from J; bases unmatched to any gene: 14. The CDR3 has 16 residues. The variable domain in full, with the rest retrieved from reference TRBV5-6 and TRBJ2-7, is DAGVTQSPTHLIKTRGQQVTLRCSPKSGHDTVSWYQQALGQGPQFIFQYYEEEERQRGNFPDRFSGHQFPNYSSELNVNALLLGDSALYLCASSLDPHPGQGEQYFGPGTRLTVT.

The chain couples TRBV6-1 to TRBJ1-2, with 11 bases matching TRBD1. Germline values: CDR1 MNHNS, CDR2 SASEGT. The CDR3 runs 15 residues. V gave up 4 bases and J gave up 4 bases; unmatched junction bases: 5. The CDR3, as DNA: TGTGCCAGCAGTGGGGACAGGGGGAGCGGCTATGGCTACACCTTC. Translating it yields CASSGDRGSGYGYTF.